Reported below is one T cell receptor beta chain. Germline-derived CDR1 and CDR2 are MDHEN and SYDVKM. The V and J ends lost 3 bases and 0 bases respectively, with 6 bases between them. CDR3 length: 14 amino acids. Here immunoSEQ multiplex PCR was the method, and the copy in TCRdb shows in-frame clones only, minus some. This sample has approximately 200,000 clones, with about nine tenths found just once. This sample is drawn from a study of blood T cell repertoires in COVID-19. On the study more broadly: The United States, Italy and Spain provided the acute and convalescent COVID-19 samples.

Sequencing was done on a sample of peripheral blood. This TCR was sampled from a woman younger than 45 with acute or convalescent COVID-19. This chain uses TRBV28 with TRBJ2-1; unclear D gene. Here the CDR3 reads CASSFLVSYNEQFF. For the CDR3, the DNA is TGTGCCAGCAGTTTTCTAGTCTCCTACAATGAGCAGTTCTTC.